This TCR beta chain was recorded in a study of beta chain features in type 1 diabetes. Study-wide context: Cell yields, gender and age were similar in healthy donors and patients.

Study-wide points: Type 1 diabetes patients showed fewer insertions and more deletions at VDJ junctions.

Expressed TCRB transcripts were sequenced after all isolated RNA was converted to cDNA. Around 3.57 million reads was the average for naive, central memory and regulatory T cell samples. The assay was immunoSEQ multiplex PCR, and TCRdb's table has in-frame clones only and misses some. The repertoire holds 200,000 to 250,000 clones, 27% seen once, with 3% to 4% in the top ten. Trimming took 8 bases from V and 8 from J, leaving 13 bases between them. This CDR3 comprises 13 residues. Germline CDR1 MNHEY, CDR2 SVGAGI. A sort by CD45RO/CCR7/CD25/CD127/CD95/CD27 yielded CD4+ naive, central memory, regulatory and stem cell-like memory cells. This clone has a handful of counts. No antigen is known for it.

V usage is TRBV6-5 and J usage is TRBJ2-6; D uncertain. This receptor was obtained from a man between 25 and 39 years old in good health. Sequences were obtained from central memory CD4+ T cells from blood. The CDR3 is CASRHEVTNVLTF. CDR3 sequence (DNA): TGTGCCAGCCGACACGAGGTGACCAACGTCCTGACTTTC.